The next 3 T cell receptor beta chains were all read from a single sample in a study of tumor and adjacent non-tumor tissue in lung cancer (dated by TCRdb to 2016 to 2019). RNA was isolated from bulk unsorted tissue, and RNA quality was assessed with a NanoDrop ND-1000 and an Agilent 2100. For the normal lung samples, distant non-tumor tissue was collected more than 3 cm away from the tumor edge. Library preparation used multiplex PCR. TCRdb names Illumina HiSeq 2500 as the instrument used. TCRbeta libraries were constructed through three rounds of nested PCR with primers (Table S4) according to protocols modified from ARM-PCR. TCRdb trimmed the raw reads at Q25, called clones with MiXCR and kept productive beta chains. CDR3 protein duplicates are merged, each entry listing the most common genes and DNA. In all, the sample holds 44,000 or so distinct CDR3 sequences, and less than 70% of those were seen once. The ten largest clones capture under 20% of the sample.

Sample: distant non-tumor lung tissue. The receptors were gathered from a woman aged 35 to 49 with non-small cell lung cancer.

In the case of this clonotype: Here the CDR3 omits its conserved ending phenylalanine or tryptophan, so a read error is the likely source. The chain is built from TRBV11-2 and TRBJ2-3; D not resolved. CDR1 and CDR2 from the germline V gene are SGHAT and FQNNGV. The CDR3 is made up of 14 amino acids. Here the CDR3 DNA reads TGTGCCAGCAGCTCTCTAAGCGCGGCAGATATGCAGTATATT. Translating gives CASSSLSAADMQYI.

V and J are TRBV7-9 and TRBJ2-3, with D tentatively TRBD2 (9 bases). Trimming took 5 bases from V and 4 from J, leaving 31 bases between them. Germline V lookup: CDR1 SEHNR, CDR2 FQNEAQ (reference sequence). This CDR3 spans 20 amino acids. The CDR3, as DNA: TGTGCCAGCAGCACCACGATACTGGACAGGGCCGTAGCGGGGGCAGATACGCAGTATTTT. It is translated as CASSTTILDRAVAGADTQYF. The complete variable domain, with remaining parts taken from reference TRBV7-9 and TRBJ2-3, reads DTGVSQNPRHKITKRGQNVTFRCDPISEHNRLYWYRQTLGQGPEFLTYFQNEAQLEKSRLLSDRFSAERPKGSFSTLEIQRTEQGDSAMYLCASSTTILDRAVAGADTQYFGPGTRLTVL.

In the case of this clonotype: The junction does not match germline at one end; this may be a read error. The rearrangement links TRBV6-1 to TRBJ2-3; unclear D gene. The CDR3 covers 13 residues. Germline lookup yields CDR1 MNHNS and CDR2 SASEGT. This CDR3 reads CANGTGRTDTQYF. The DNA of the CDR3 is TGCGCCAACGGTACCGGGCGCACAGATACGCAGTATTTT.